The next 7 T cell receptor beta chains were all read from a single sample in a study of response to subunit inactivated influenza vaccine. MiXCR was run by TCRdb on the RT-PCR reads, yielding one entry per CDR3 protein. The sample consists of fewer than 800,000 distinct CDR3 sequences, 15% to 17% of them appearing once. The specimen comprised PBMCs from blood, sampled 11 to 12 days after vaccination. These receptors originate from a middle-aged man who received an inactivated influenza vaccine.

A few counts support this clonotype. The genes are TRBV28 and TRBJ2-6; TRBD1 aligns across 7 bases. The germline V gene has CDR1 MDHEN and CDR2 SYDVKM. There are 15 residues in the CDR3. With 5 bases clipped from V and 3 bases from J, the junction kept 4 bases outside the gene matches. This chain's CDR3 is CASSRTGNGANVLTF. The CDR3 DNA is TGTGCCAGCAGTAGGACAGGAAATGGGGCCAACGTCCTGACTTTC.

Only a few counts were recorded for this clonotype. V usage is TRBV6-5 and J usage is TRBJ2-1, with D perhaps assigned TRBD1 or TRBD2 (5 bases each). Trimming took 0 bases from V and 8 from J, leaving 8 bases between them. The germline V gene encodes CDR1 MNHEY and CDR2 SVGAGI. The CDR3 totals 13 residues. CDR3 bases: TGTGCCAGCAGTTACTCCCGGGGACATGAGCAGTTCTTC. Amino acid sequence: CASSYSRGHEQFF.

This clonotype was observed a handful of times. The chain has TRBV3-1 and TRBJ2-2, with D hard to call. CDR1 and CDR2 (germline): LGHDT, YNNKEL (reference sequence). V was pared by 1 base and J by 5 bases, with 11 bases between. This CDR3 has 15 residues. The CDR3 sequence is CASSQVLEATGELFF. The CDR3 bases are TGTGCCAGCAGCCAAGTCCTAGAAGCGACCGGGGAGCTGTTTTTT.

The chain couples TRBV4-2 to TRBJ2-7, with 9 bases fitting TRBD1. V gave up 4 bases and J gave up 2 bases; unmatched junction bases: 6. Germline V gene lookup returns CDR1 LGHNA and CDR2 YNFKEQ. The CDR3 is made up of 15 amino acids. The CDR3 DNA is TGTGCCAGCAGCCCCTCGGACAGGGGCCCCTACGAGCAGTACTTC. Translating gives CASSPSDRGPYEQYF.

In its sample, this clonotype was seen a few times. This chain joins TRBV4-3 and TRBJ1-6; D remains unclear. Trimming took off 3 bases at V and 8 bases at J, with 5 bases between the two ends. Per germline, CDR1 LGHNA and CDR2 YSLEER. The CDR3 contains 12 residues. The CDR3 loop is CASSHTDSPLHF. The CDR3 DNA is TGCGCCAGCAGCCATACTGATTCACCCCTCCACTTT.

This clonotype appeared a few times. V and J are TRBV30 and TRBJ2-5; the D gene is possibly TRBD2 (6 bases). The CDR3 loop spans 16 amino acids. Germline V gives CDR1 GTSNPN, CDR2 SVGIG (reference sequence). V was shortened by 3 bases and J by 4 bases, with 21 bases between the two germline ends. The CDR3 protein is CAWSLGGQDVGETQYF. CDR3 sequence (DNA): TGTGCCTGGAGCCTCGGAGGGCAAGACGTTGGAGAGACCCAGTACTTC.

The V and J genes are TRBV20-1 and TRBJ2-7; 14 nucleotides agree with TRBD2. Germline trimming cut 5 bases from V and 4 bases from J; bases unmatched to any gene: 4. This CDR3 has 14 residues. CDR1 DFQATT and CDR2 SNEGSKA come from the germline V gene (reference sequence). The CDR3 reads CSAWTSGGKYEQYF. CDR3 bases: TGCAGTGCTTGGACTAGCGGGGGGAAGTACGAGCAGTACTTC.